The 14 T cell receptor beta chains reported below all come from one sample, sequenced in a study of siplizumab effects on memory and regulatory T cells. Using immunoSEQ multiplex PCR, the repertoire was profiled, and TCRdb retains in-frame clones only, with some absent. The table has 100,000 or so clones, 80% to 95% seen once; the top ten hold around 13%. The sequenced sample consisted of non-Treg CD4+ T cells sorted from blood. These receptors all stem from a human donor in good health.

The chain carries TRBV5-6 and TRBJ1-2; no clear D. This CDR3 comprises 15 residues. The V and J ends lost 4 bases and 0 bases respectively, with 13 bases between them. Germline V gives CDR1 SGHDT, CDR2 YYEEEE. The CDR3 spells CASSPSWVANYGYTF. Here the CDR3 DNA reads TGTGCCAGCAGCCCCTCATGGGTGGCTAACTATGGCTACACCTTC.

This chain uses TRBV29-1 with TRBJ2-7; D ambiguous. V shed 2 bases and J shed 5 bases, with 10 bases lying between them. This CDR3 spans 12 amino acids. Germline lookup yields CDR1 SQVTM and CDR2 ANQGSEA. CDR3 nucleotides: TGCAGCGTTGAAAAGGGCGGCGACGAGCAGTACTTC. Protein: CSVEKGGDEQYF.

CDR3 region: CASSFLAGSSYNEQFF. The CDR3 DNA reads TGCGCCAGCAGCTTTCTAGCGGGCAGCTCCTACAATGAGCAGTTCTTC. The rearrangement uses TRBV5-1 and TRBJ2-1; 8 nucleotides match TRBD2. Germline V lookup: CDR1 SGHRS, CDR2 YFSETQ. V gave up 2 bases and J gave up 0 bases; unmatched junction bases: 4. The CDR3 length is 16 residues.

This clone was recorded once. This chain links TRBV5-1 with TRBJ1-4, with D possibly matching TRBD1 (6 bases). Germline CDR1 and CDR2: SGHRS and YFSETQ. The CDR3 length is 16 residues. Trimming took 4 bases from V and 8 from J, leaving 21 bases between them. Here the CDR3 reads CASSQGTSPSWEKLFF. The CDR3, as DNA: TGCGCCAGCAGCCAAGGGACAAGCCCAAGCTGGGAAAAACTGTTTTTT. Together with reference TRBV5-1 and TRBJ1-4, the CDR3 gives the full variable domain: KAGVTQTPRYLIKTRGQQVTLSCSPISGHRSVSWYQQTPGQGLQFLFEYFSETQRNKGNFPGRFSGRQFSNSRSEMNVSTLELGDSALYLCASSQGTSPSWEKLFFGSGTQLSVL.

V usage is TRBV10-3 and J usage is TRBJ2-5; D not certain. Trimming stripped 4 bases from V and 5 bases from J, with 8 bases between. Per germline, CDR1 ENHRY and CDR2 SYGVKD. The CDR3 is 12 amino acids. CDR3 coding DNA: TGTGCCATCAGTGTAAACGGGGAGACCCAGTACTTC. Translating gives CAISVNGETQYF.

The chain is built from TRBV6-1 and TRBJ2-1; no firm D call. V shed 7 bases and J shed 7 bases, with 8 bases lying between them. This CDR3 has 11 residues. The germline CDR1 and CDR2 sequences are MNHNS and SASEGT. This CDR3 reads CASIQQNEQFF. DNA of the CDR3: TGTGCCAGCATTCAACAGAATGAGCAGTTCTTC.

Relative to its sample, this clone is medium-sized. V is TRBV19 and J is TRBJ1-5, with D possibly matching TRBD1 (6 bases). Between the trimmed V and J ends, which lost 3 bases and 6 bases, there was a span of 15 bases. The CDR3 is 15 residues long. Germline V lookup: CDR1 LNHDA, CDR2 SQIVND (reference sequence). The CDR3 sequence is CASSIGRGVGQPQHF. In DNA form, the CDR3 reads TGTGCCAGTAGTATTGGCAGGGGTGTAGGTCAGCCCCAGCATTTT.

The gene calls are TRBV30 and TRBJ1-1; no clear D. The CDR3 has 12 amino acids. Germline V gene data show CDR1 as GTSNPN and CDR2 as SVGIG (reference sequence). Trimming stripped 4 bases from V and 1 base from J, with 7 bases between. The CDR3 is CAWTQRNTEAFF. Here the CDR3 DNA reads TGTGCCTGGACACAGAGGAACACTGAAGCTTTCTTT.

This sequence joins TRBV9 and TRBJ2-1; the match to TRBD2 covers 8 bases. V was pared by 3 bases and J by 5 bases, with 7 bases of the junction left unmatched. Germline-derived CDR1 and CDR2 are SGDLS and YYNGEE. The CDR3 runs to 15 residues. In nucleotides, the CDR3 is TGTGCCAGCAGCGGACCGGGACTAGAAAACAATGAGCAGTTCTTC. Encoded protein: CASSGPGLENNEQFF.

The rearrangement uses TRBV6-4 and TRBJ2-2; D ambiguous. The CDR3 has 14 amino acids. V lost 4 bases, J lost 3 bases, and 9 bases lay in between. From germline, CDR1 is MRHNA and CDR2 SNTAGT. The CDR3 sequence is CASSVFGYTGELFF. The CDR3 DNA follows: TGTGCCAGCAGTGTATTCGGCTACACCGGGGAGCTGTTTTTT.

The gene calls are TRBV19 and TRBJ2-5; D remains ambiguous. The CDR3 totals 15 residues. V dropped 5 bases and J dropped 5 bases, with 18 bases sitting between them. CDR1 is LNHDA and CDR2 is SQIVND in the germline V gene (reference sequence). CDR3 nucleotide sequence: TGTGCCAGTAGTCCAAGGCAGACACCTGGGGAGACCCAGTACTTC. It codes for CASSPRQTPGETQYF.

The chain uses TRBV19 and TRBJ2-2; tentative D call: TRBD1 (6 bases). The germline gives CDR1 LNHDA, CDR2 SQIVND (reference sequence). CDR3 length equals 14 residues. V lost 3 bases, J lost 5 bases, and 10 bases lay in between. The CDR3 DNA follows: TGTGCCAGTAGTATCTCAGGGGAGACCGGGGAGCTGTTTTTT. Translating it yields CASSISGETGELFF.

This clone was recorded once. The rearrangement links TRBV19 to TRBJ2-1; TRBD2 aligns across 10 bases. This CDR3 is built from 16 residues. From germline, CDR1 is LNHDA and CDR2 SQIVND (reference sequence). Unmatched junction bases numbered 6, after V lost 6 bases and J lost 1 base. CDR3: CASRTPSGSSYNEQFF. CDR3 bases: TGTGCCAGTAGAACCCCTAGCGGGAGTTCCTACAATGAGCAGTTCTTC.

CDR3 DNA: TGTGCCTGGAGTACCGGACAGGGCGGCAATCAGCCCCAGCATTTT. Translation: CAWSTGQGGNQPQHF. V usage is TRBV30 and J usage is TRBJ1-5; TRBD1 agrees at 8 bases. J lost 2 bases, V lost 2 bases, and 5 bases had no gene match. Germline V lookup: CDR1 GTSNPN, CDR2 SVGIG (reference sequence). This CDR3 contains 15 residues.